This record looks at one TCR beta chain sequence and its context. Its antigen remains unidentified. Trimming removed 2 bases at V and 5 bases at J, with 18 bases between. Germline V gene data show CDR1 as WSHSY and CDR2 as SAAADI. This CDR3 spans 17 amino acids. This sample stems from a study of shared clonotypes between healthy human individuals. Study summary: Each donor had three CD4 naive, three CD4 memory, two CD8 naive and one CD8 memory plate. Overall study findings and caveats: Generation probabilities of non-shared clonotypes were lower (relative to those shared by all four donors). Represented diversity (both genetic and exposure-history) was limited by the small number of donors.

The authors split each subset's genomic DNA evenly across several immunoSEQ plates. This table comes from immunoSEQ multiplex PCR, and its TCRdb copy is limited to in-frame clones, with some not included. The data hold about 2 million clones, with about 95% observed a single time. Terminally differentiated effector memory CD45RA+ cells were excluded from the naive CD8 cells, which were CD45RO-negative and positively selected for CCR7. What was sequenced was naive CD8+ T cells sorted from blood. This TCR was recovered from a man aged 18 to 30 in good health. The chain uses TRBV10-2 and TRBJ2-2; D is possibly TRBD1 (6 bases). The CDR3 DNA follows: TGCGCCAGCAGTGAGCCCTATTCAGGGGTTGTAACCGGGGAGCTGTTTTTT. It encodes CASSEPYSGVVTGELFF.